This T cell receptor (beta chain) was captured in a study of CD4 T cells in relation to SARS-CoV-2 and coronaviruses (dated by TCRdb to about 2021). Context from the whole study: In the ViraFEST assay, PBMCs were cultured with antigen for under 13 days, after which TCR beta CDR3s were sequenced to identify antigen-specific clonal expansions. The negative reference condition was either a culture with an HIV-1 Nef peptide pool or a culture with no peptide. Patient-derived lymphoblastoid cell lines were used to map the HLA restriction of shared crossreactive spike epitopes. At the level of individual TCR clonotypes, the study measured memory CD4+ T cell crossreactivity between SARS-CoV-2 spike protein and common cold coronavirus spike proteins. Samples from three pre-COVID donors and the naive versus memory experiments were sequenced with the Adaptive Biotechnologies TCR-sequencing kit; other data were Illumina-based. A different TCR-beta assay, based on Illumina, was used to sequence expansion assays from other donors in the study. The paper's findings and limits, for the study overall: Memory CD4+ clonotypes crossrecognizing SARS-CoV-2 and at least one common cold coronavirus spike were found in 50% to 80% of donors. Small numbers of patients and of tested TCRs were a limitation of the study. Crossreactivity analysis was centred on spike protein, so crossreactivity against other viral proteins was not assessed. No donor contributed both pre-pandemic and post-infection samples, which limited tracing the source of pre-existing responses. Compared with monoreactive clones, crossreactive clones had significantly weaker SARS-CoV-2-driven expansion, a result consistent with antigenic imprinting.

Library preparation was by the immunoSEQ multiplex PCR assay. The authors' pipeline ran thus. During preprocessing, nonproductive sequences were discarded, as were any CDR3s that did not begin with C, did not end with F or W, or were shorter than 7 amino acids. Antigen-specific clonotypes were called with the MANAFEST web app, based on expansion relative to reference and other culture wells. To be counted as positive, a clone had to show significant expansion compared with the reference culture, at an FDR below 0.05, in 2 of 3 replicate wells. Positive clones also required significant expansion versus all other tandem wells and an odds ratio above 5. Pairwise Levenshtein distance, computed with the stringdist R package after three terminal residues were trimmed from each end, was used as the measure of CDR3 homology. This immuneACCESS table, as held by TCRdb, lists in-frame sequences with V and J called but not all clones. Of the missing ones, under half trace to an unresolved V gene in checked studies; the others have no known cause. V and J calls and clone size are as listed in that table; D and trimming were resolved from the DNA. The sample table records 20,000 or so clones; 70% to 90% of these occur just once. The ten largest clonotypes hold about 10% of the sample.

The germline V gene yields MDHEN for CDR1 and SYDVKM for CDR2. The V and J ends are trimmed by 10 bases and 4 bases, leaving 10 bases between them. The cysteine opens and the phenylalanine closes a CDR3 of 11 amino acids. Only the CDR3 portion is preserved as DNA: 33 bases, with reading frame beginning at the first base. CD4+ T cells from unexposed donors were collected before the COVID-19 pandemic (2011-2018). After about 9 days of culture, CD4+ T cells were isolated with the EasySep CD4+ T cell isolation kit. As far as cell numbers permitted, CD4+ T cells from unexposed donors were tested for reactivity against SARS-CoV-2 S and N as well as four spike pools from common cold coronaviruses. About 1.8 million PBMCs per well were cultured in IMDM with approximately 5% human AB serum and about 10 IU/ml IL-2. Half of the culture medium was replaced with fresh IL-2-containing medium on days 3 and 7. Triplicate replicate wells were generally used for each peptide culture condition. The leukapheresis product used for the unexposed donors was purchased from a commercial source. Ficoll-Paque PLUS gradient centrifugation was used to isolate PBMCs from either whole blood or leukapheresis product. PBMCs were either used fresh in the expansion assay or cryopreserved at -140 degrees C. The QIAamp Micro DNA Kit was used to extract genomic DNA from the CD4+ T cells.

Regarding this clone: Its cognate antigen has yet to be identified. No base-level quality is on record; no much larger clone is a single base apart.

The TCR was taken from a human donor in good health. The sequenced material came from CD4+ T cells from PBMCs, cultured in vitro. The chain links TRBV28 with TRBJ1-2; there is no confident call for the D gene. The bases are TGTGCCACCCGTGGGATCTATGGCTACACCTTC. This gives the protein CATRGIYGYTF.